The 29 T cell receptor beta chains reported below all come from one sample, sequenced in a study of Graves' ophthalmopathy and Graves' hyperthyroidism. Investigators amplified TCR beta CDR3 regions from RNA transcripts. Investigators did first-round RT-PCR with HTBI primers, then second-round multiplex PCR. TCRdb analysed the multiplex PCR reads with MiXCR anew, one entry per CDR3 protein. This table holds 350,000 to 450,000 distinct CDR3 sequences, about 18% found once. The sequencing sample was made of peripheral blood. These receptors all stem from a woman aged 18 to 35 with Graves' ophthalmopathy.

This clonotype was counted ten times or more. The chain is built from TRBV6-2 or TRBV6-3 and TRBJ2-2; the D is unclear. Deletions cut 1 base from V and 5 bases from J, with 2 bases between. The CDR3 consists of 12 residues. The germline gives CDR1 MNHEY, CDR2 SVGEGT. The chain's CDR3 is CASSYWTGELFF. The CDR3 bases are TGTGCCAGCAGTTACTGGACCGGGGAGCTGTTTTTT.

This clonotype was observed many times. V and J are TRBV7-2 and TRBJ1-6; 7 positions agree with TRBD1. Germline V gene data show CDR1 as SGHTA and CDR2 as FQGNSA. CDR3 length equals 15 residues. J was trimmed by 6 bases and V by 8 bases; bases with no gene match: 10. The chain's CDR3 is CASGLTGDLNSPLHF. CDR3 bases: TGTGCCAGCGGCCTTACAGGGGACCTTAATTCACCCCTCCACTTT.

The table lists this clonotype with many counts. The gene calls are TRBV19 and TRBJ1-2; TRBD1 matches 7 bases. V dropped 5 bases and J dropped 3; count of bases not matched to a gene: 6. The CDR3 runs to 14 residues. CDR1 and CDR2 (germline): LNHDA, SQIVND (reference sequence). The CDR3 protein is CASSAWDSYYGYTF. The DNA of the CDR3 is TGTGCCAGTAGTGCCTGGGACAGCTACTATGGCTACACCTTC.

This clonotype was picked up many times. V and J are TRBV19 and TRBJ2-7, with 13 positions matching TRBD2. This CDR3 is 13 amino acids long. The germline V gene has CDR1 LNHDA and CDR2 SQIVND (reference sequence). The junction had 2 bases not matched to a gene; V was cut back by 10 bases and J by 2 bases. CDR3: CANTSGRAYEQYF. The CDR3 DNA follows: TGTGCCAACACTAGCGGGAGGGCCTACGAGCAGTACTTC.

This clonotype was recorded at least ten times. The rearrangement uses TRBV7-3 and TRBJ1-1; 7 bases line up with TRBD1. CDR1 SGHTA and CDR2 FQGTGA come from the germline V gene. Germline trimming cut 5 bases from V and 4 bases from J; bases unmatched to any gene: 7. The CDR3 extends over 14 amino acids. The CDR3 spells CASSPRGVATEAFF. Here the CDR3 DNA reads TGTGCCAGCAGCCCCAGGGGGGTTGCCACTGAAGCTTTCTTT.

This clonotype was recorded at least ten times. The chain combines TRBV20-1 with TRBJ1-5; D perhaps matches TRBD1 (5 bases). This CDR3 comprises 14 residues. Germline CDR1 DFQATT, CDR2 SNEGSKA (reference sequence). Trimming left V 5 bases short and J 5 bases short, with 16 bases between. CDR3 nucleotides: TGCAGTGCTGGGACCCCCTGGCGCGATCAGCCCCAGCATTTT. Its protein is CSAGTPWRDQPQHF.

This clonotype was counted ten times or more. The rearrangement uses TRBV4-1 and TRBJ2-4, with a tentative D call TRBD2 (5 bases). The V gene lost 3 bases and the J gene lost 1 base, with 7 bases spanning the gap. The V gene's germline CDR1 is MGHRA and CDR2 YSYEKL. The length of the CDR3 is 14 residues. CDR3 amino acids: CASSHGGAKNIQYF. The CDR3 bases are TGCGCCAGCAGCCACGGCGGGGCCAAAAACATTCAGTACTTC.

This chain uses TRBV2 with TRBJ1-2; D may be TRBD1 (5 bases). There are 16 residues in the CDR3. Trimming stripped 6 bases from V and 8 bases from J, with 25 bases between. The germline gives CDR1 SNHLY, CDR2 FYNNEI. CDR3 in amino acids: CASRGSTAERSGGYTF. DNA of the CDR3: TGTGCCAGCAGAGGCTCGACAGCAGAGCGTTCGGGGGGCTACACCTTC.

The rearrangement joins TRBV6-5 to TRBJ1-1; TRBD1 aligns across 7 bases. This CDR3 is 15 amino acids long. The trim removed 6 bases at V and 5 bases at J, leaving 12 bases unmatched. Germline loops: CDR1 MNHEY, CDR2 SVGAGI. The CDR3 here is CASSLHRQGSTEAFF. In nucleotides, the CDR3 is TGTGCCAGCAGCCTACATCGACAGGGATCGACTGAAGCTTTCTTT.

At least ten counts were recorded for this clonotype. The chain has TRBV11-2 and TRBJ2-7; D not certain. Germline CDR1 reads SGHAT; CDR2 reads FQNNGV. Trimming cost V 4 bases and J 7 bases, with 11 bases left between them. The CDR3 covers 12 residues. Here the CDR3 reads CASSSPGLEQYF. The DNA of the CDR3 is TGTGCCAGCAGCTCCCCCGGGTTGGAGCAGTACTTC. Filled out from reference TRBV11-2 and TRBJ2-7, the complete variable domain reads EAGVAQSPRYKIIEKRQSVAFWCNPISGHATLYWYQQILGQGPKLLIQFQNNGVVDDSQLPKDRFSAERLKGVDSTLKIQPAKLEDSAVYLCASSSPGLEQYFGPGTRLTVT.

This clonotype was observed many times. The chain employs TRBV7-8 and TRBJ2-7; a weak D match, TRBD1 (5 bases). Germline-derived CDR1 and CDR2 are SGHVS and FQNEAQ. This CDR3 spans 13 amino acids. V was pared by 3 bases and J by 3 bases, with 9 bases between. The CDR3 nucleotides are TGTGCCAGCAGCTTCTTCAGGGACTACGAGCAGTACTTC. Its translation is CASSFFRDYEQYF.

This clonotype was counted at least ten times. The gene calls are TRBV6-5 and TRBJ1-1; the match to TRBD1 covers 10 bases. V lost 4 bases, J lost 2 bases, and 4 bases stayed unmatched. CDR1 is MNHEY, CDR2 SVGAGI, per germline. CDR3 size: 15 residues. This CDR3 is CASSSRDRGNTEAFF. The CDR3 DNA is TGTGCCAGCAGTTCCCGGGACAGGGGAAACACTGAAGCTTTCTTT.

This clonotype occurred many times. This sequence joins TRBV29-1 and TRBJ2-7; TRBD1 is a possible D gene (6 bases). Trimming pared 6 bases from V and 3 bases from J, leaving 18 bases between. Germline loops: CDR1 SQVTM, CDR2 ANQGSEA. The CDR3 contains 14 residues. The CDR3 coding sequence is TGCAGCGTCCTGCCCGGCCAGGGGAACTACGAGCAGTACTTC. It yields the protein CSVLPGQGNYEQYF.

This clonotype was counted ten times or more. This chain links TRBV10-1 with TRBJ2-7, with 12 bases that match TRBD1. V gave up 7 bases and J gave up 5 bases; unmatched junction bases: 6. Germline CDR1 reads WNHNN; CDR2 reads SYGVQD (reference sequence). The CDR3 is 14 residues long. CDR3 bases: TGCGCCAGCAATCCGGGACAGGGGGCACACGAGCAGTACTTC. As protein: CASNPGQGAHEQYF.

This clonotype was seen many times. The V and J genes are TRBV4-2 and TRBJ1-1; a weak D match, TRBD1 (5 bases). V was pared by 0 bases and J by 10 bases, with 15 bases between. There are 14 residues in the CDR3. The germline gives CDR1 LGHNA, CDR2 YNFKEQ. This chain's CDR3 is CASSQDRGEGGAFF. The CDR3 DNA sequence: TGTGCCAGCAGCCAAGATCGAGGGGAAGGAGGAGCTTTCTTT.

This clonotype was detected ten times or more. This chain joins TRBV7-2 and TRBJ2-7; D unclear. Per germline, CDR1 SGHTA and CDR2 FQGNSA. V was cut by 2 bases and J by 0 bases, with 11 bases left in between. This CDR3 is 15 amino acids long. The CDR3 spells CASSLQLSHSYEQYF. DNA of the CDR3: TGTGCCAGCAGCTTACAGCTCAGTCACTCCTACGAGCAGTACTTC.

This clonotype was observed at least ten times. The rearrangement links TRBV5-1 to TRBJ2-7; TRBD2 agrees at 13 bases. The CDR3 spans 15 residues. V lost 4 bases, J lost 2 bases, and 3 bases stayed unmatched. Germline CDR1 is SGHRS and CDR2 is YFSETQ. The CDR3 protein is CASSRGTSGAYEQYF. CDR3 DNA sequence: TGCGCCAGCAGCCGAGGGACTAGCGGGGCCTACGAGCAGTACTTC.

The chain combines TRBV6-1 with TRBJ1-1; no definite D call. This CDR3 has 15 residues. Looked up from germline, CDR1 is MNHNS and CDR2 is SASEGT. V shed 7 bases and J shed 1 base, with 16 bases lying between them. The chain's CDR3 is CASTRFLDPNTEAFF. CDR3 bases: TGTGCCAGCACCCGATTTTTGGATCCGAACACTGAAGCTTTCTTT.

This clonotype was seen many times. The chain joins TRBV6-5 to TRBJ2-7; D uncertain. Trimming took off 2 bases at V and 6 bases at J, with 14 bases between the two ends. Germline CDR1 is MNHEY and CDR2 is SVGAGI. This CDR3 is built from 14 residues. This CDR3 is CASSYKQPSAEQYF. The CDR3 DNA sequence: TGTGCCAGCAGTTACAAGCAGCCAAGTGCCGAGCAGTACTTC.

The V gene is TRBV12-3 or TRBV12-4, the J gene TRBJ1-1; no clear D gene. Trimming removed 4 bases from V and 3 bases from J, with 12 bases in between. The CDR3 consists of 14 residues. Written as DNA, the CDR3 is TGTGCCAGCAGTTACTTGGGGTTTTACACTGAAGCTTTCTTT. Its protein is CASSYLGFYTEAFF.

Note on this clonotype: This likely comes from a read error, as the CDR3 has no conserved phenylalanine or tryptophan at its end. The V gene is TRBV27, the J gene TRBJ1-2; TRBD1 matches 10 bases. CDR3 length equals 14 residues. J gave up 7 bases and V 6 bases, and 8 bases lay outside the gene matches. Germline V gene data show CDR1 as MNHEY and CDR2 as SMNVEV (reference sequence). CDR3 DNA sequence: TGTGCCAGCAGCCCCTTATGGACAGGGGGTGGCTACACCTTA. This translates into CASSPLWTGGGYTL.

This chain connects TRBV19 to TRBJ2-7; 8 nucleotides line up with TRBD2. From germline, CDR1 is LNHDA and CDR2 SQIVND (reference sequence). After removal of 7 bases from V and 5 bases from J, the junction contained 7 bases not matched to a gene. The CDR3 consists of 13 residues. CDR3 bases: TGTGCCAGTACCAAGCGGGAGACAAACGAGCAGTACTTC. This encodes CASTKRETNEQYF.

Ten or more counts support this clonotype. The chain uses TRBV20-1 and TRBJ1-5, with D hard to call. The CDR3 is 14 amino acids. CDR1 and CDR2 from the germline V gene are DFQATT and SNEGSKA (reference sequence). The V end lost 1 base, the J end lost 4 bases, and 11 bases lay between the germline ends. The CDR3 DNA follows: TGCAGTGCTAGAGGGAGAGGGTCTAATCAGCCCCAGCATTTT. The encoded protein is CSARGRGSNQPQHF.

This clonotype appeared many times. This chain uses TRBV27 with TRBJ1-2, with 7 bases matching TRBD1. Germline lookup yields CDR1 MNHEY and CDR2 SMNVEV (reference sequence). V lost 6 bases, J lost 2 bases, and 3 bases stayed unmatched. This CDR3 is 13 amino acids long. CDR3 residues: CASRSTGNYGYTF. In DNA form, the CDR3 reads TGTGCCAGCAGGTCGACAGGGAACTATGGCTACACCTTC.

At least ten counts were recorded for this clonotype. V is TRBV4-2 and J is TRBJ1-3; a weak D match, TRBD1 (5 bases). CDR3 length: 18 amino acids. With 5 bases removed from V and 3 bases from J, the gap between germline ends came to 23 bases. Germline V gene sequence: CDR1 LGHNA, CDR2 YNFKEQ. CDR3: CASSTPGRGSGRGNTIYF. CDR3 in DNA: TGTGCCAGCAGCACCCCTGGGAGGGGCTCTGGGCGTGGAAACACCATATATTTT.

This clonotype was recorded at least ten times. The chain uses TRBV30 and TRBJ1-5, with 8 bases identical to TRBD1. Germline values: CDR1 GTSNPN, CDR2 SVGIG (reference sequence). The CDR3 consists of 13 residues. Trimming removed 2 bases from V and 6 bases from J; junction bases left unmatched: 3. The CDR3 spells CAWSPDRVQPQHF. Here the CDR3 DNA reads TGTGCCTGGAGTCCGGACAGGGTTCAGCCCCAGCATTTT.

This clonotype was counted ten times or more. The chain is built from TRBV12-3 or TRBV12-4 and TRBJ2-2; tentatively, D is TRBD1 or TRBD2 (6 bases each). Trimming cost V 5 bases and J 3 bases, with 16 bases left between them. The CDR3 is 16 amino acids. CDR3 nucleotides: TGTGCCAGCAGTGGGCCTCGAAGGGGGGACACCGGGGAGCTGTTTTTT. Encoded protein: CASSGPRRGDTGELFF.

Ten or more counts support this clonotype. V and J are TRBV27 and TRBJ2-7; the match to TRBD1 covers 7 bases. V was clipped by 7 bases and J by 4 bases; unmatched bases: 10. The germline V gene has CDR1 MNHEY and CDR2 SMNVEV (reference sequence). This CDR3 has 14 amino acids. The CDR3 nucleotides read TGTGCCAGCAAATACAGGGGTAAAGGGTACGAGCAGTACTTC. Protein product: CASKYRGKGYEQYF.

This clonotype was detected only a few times. V and J are TRBV9 and TRBJ1-1; D unresolved. The V and J ends lost 4 bases and 0 bases respectively, with 7 bases between them. CDR3 length equals 13 residues. Germline CDR1 and CDR2: SGDLS and YYNGEE. The CDR3 DNA sequence: TGTGCCAGCAGCCCCCCATTGAACACTGAAGCTTTCTTT. Translation gives CASSPPLNTEAFF.